Following are 4 T cell receptor beta chains from one sample sequenced in a study of T-cell reconstitution after alpha-beta-depleted transplantation in children. The authors prepared the TCRbeta library with unique molecular identifiers. In TCRdb, the PCR reads were re-called with MiXCR into one record per CDR3 protein. Of around 800,000 distinct CDR3 sequences listed, under 20% are singletons. The material sequenced was PBMCs, mostly from graft donor cells, taken 360 days after TCRalphabeta/CD19-depleted stem cell transplant. Source of these receptors: a male patient between 10 and 17 years old who had a stem cell transplant for acute lymphoblastic leukemia, so the T cells may come from the graft donor.

The chain recombines TRBV11-2 with TRBJ2-7; D is ambiguous. The CDR3 extends over 15 amino acids. With 3 bases removed from V and 2 bases from J, the gap between germline ends came to 14 bases. From germline, CDR1 is SGHAT and CDR2 FQNNGV. CDR3 loop: CASSFDIGRTYEQYF. The DNA of the CDR3 is TGTGCCAGCAGCTTTGACATAGGACGGACCTACGAGCAGTACTTC.

This chain joins TRBV12-3 or TRBV12-4 and TRBJ1-2; D possibly corresponds to TRBD1 (6 bases). Deletions cut 6 bases from V and 8 bases from J, with 16 bases between. The CDR3 spans 13 residues. The CDR3: CASRSWGRGGYTF. In DNA form, the CDR3 reads TGTGCCAGCAGAAGTTGGGGGCGAGGAGGCTACACCTTC.

This clonotype was detected a few times. The chain recombines TRBV15 with TRBJ2-7; 16 nucleotides align to TRBD2. Trimming at V came to 6 bases and at J to 5 bases, leaving 7 bases not matched to a gene. The germline gives CDR1 LNHNV, CDR2 YYDKDF (reference sequence). This CDR3 region has 16 residues. CDR3: CATRLPGLAGGDEQYF. Written as DNA, the CDR3 is TGTGCCACCAGGCTCCCGGGACTAGCGGGAGGGGACGAGCAGTACTTC. Full variable domain (missing parts from reference TRBV15 and TRBJ2-7): DAMVIQNPRYQVTQFGKPVTLSCSQTLNHNVMYWYQQKSSQAPKLLFHYYDKDFNNEADTPDNFQSRRPNTSFCFLDIRSPGLGDTAMYLCATRLPGLAGGDEQYFGPGTRLTVT.

This chain uses TRBV11-2 with TRBJ1-2; D not resolved. Germline CDR1 SGHAT, CDR2 FQNNGV. This CDR3 spans 13 amino acids. V was cut by 0 bases and J by 4 bases, with 6 bases left in between. The CDR3 sequence is CASSLDYRYGYTF. Written as DNA, the CDR3 is TGTGCCAGCAGCTTAGATTACCGCTATGGCTACACCTTC.